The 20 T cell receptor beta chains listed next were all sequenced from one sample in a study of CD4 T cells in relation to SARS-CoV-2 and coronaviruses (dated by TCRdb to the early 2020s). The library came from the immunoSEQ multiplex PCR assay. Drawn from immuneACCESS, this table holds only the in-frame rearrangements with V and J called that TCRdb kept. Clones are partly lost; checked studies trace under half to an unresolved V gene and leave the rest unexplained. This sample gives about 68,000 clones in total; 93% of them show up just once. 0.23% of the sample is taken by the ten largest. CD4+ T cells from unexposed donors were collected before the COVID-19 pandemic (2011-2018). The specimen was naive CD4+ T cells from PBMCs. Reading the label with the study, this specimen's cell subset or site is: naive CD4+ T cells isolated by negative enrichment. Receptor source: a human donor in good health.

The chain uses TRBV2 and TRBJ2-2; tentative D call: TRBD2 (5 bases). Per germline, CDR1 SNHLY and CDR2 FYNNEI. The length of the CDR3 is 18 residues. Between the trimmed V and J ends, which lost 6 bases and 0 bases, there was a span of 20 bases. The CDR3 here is CASSPTGVGGSNTGELFF. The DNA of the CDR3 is TGTGCCAGCAGCCCCACCGGGGTAGGCGGGTCGAACACCGGGGAGCTGTTTTTT.

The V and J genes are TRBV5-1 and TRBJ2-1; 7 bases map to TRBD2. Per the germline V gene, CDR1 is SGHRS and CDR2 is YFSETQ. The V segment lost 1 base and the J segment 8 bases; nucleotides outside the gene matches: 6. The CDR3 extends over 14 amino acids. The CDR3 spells CASSLLRGGDEQFF. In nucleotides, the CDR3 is TGCGCCAGCAGCTTGCTGAGGGGAGGGGATGAGCAGTTCTTC.

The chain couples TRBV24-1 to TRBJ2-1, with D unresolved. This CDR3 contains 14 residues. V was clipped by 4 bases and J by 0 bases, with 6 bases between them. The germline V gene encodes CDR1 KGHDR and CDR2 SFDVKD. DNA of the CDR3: TGTGCCACCAGTGAGCGGAGCTCCTACAATGAGCAGTTCTTC. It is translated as CATSERSSYNEQFF.

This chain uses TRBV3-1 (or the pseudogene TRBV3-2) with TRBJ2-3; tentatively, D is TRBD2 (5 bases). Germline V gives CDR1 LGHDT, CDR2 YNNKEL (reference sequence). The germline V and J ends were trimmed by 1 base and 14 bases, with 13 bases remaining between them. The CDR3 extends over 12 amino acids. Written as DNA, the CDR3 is TGTGCCAGCAGCCAAGTACGGGGTTTTCCGTATTTT. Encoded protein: CASSQVRGFPYF.

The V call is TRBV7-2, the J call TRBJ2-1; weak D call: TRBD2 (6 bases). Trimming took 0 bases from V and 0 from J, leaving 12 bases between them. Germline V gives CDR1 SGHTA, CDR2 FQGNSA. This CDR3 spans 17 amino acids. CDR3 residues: CASSLARGFSSYNEQFF. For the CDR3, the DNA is TGTGCCAGCAGCTTAGCGCGGGGTTTTAGCTCCTACAATGAGCAGTTCTTC.

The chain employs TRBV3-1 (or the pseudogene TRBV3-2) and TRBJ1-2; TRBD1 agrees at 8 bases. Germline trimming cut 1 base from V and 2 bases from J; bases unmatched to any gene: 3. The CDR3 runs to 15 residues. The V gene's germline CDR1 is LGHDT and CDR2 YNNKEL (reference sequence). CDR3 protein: CASSQGNRGNYGYTF. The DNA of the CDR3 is TGTGCCAGCAGCCAAGGGAACAGGGGGAACTATGGCTACACCTTC.

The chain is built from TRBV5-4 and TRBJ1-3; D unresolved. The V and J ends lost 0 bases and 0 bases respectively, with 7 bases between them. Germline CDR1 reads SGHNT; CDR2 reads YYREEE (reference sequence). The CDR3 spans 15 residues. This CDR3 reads CASSLDSHSGNTIYF. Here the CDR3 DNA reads TGTGCCAGCAGCTTGGACAGTCACTCTGGAAACACCATATATTTT.

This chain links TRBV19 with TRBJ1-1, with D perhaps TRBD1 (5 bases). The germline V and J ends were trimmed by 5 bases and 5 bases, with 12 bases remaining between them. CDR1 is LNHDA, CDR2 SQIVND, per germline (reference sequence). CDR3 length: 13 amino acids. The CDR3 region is CASSPSGLTEAFF. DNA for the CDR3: TGTGCCAGTAGTCCGTCAGGGTTAACTGAAGCTTTCTTT.

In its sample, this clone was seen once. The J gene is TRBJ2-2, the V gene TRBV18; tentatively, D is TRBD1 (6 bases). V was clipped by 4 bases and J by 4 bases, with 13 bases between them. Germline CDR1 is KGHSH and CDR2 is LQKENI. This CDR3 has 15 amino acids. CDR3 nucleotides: TGTGCCAGCTCACAGACAGGATTTAGCACCGGGGAGCTGTTTTTT. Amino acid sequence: CASSQTGFSTGELFF.

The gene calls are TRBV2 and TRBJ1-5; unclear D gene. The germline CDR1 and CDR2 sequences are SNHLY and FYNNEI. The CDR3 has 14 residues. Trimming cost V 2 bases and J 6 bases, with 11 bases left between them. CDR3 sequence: CASSELVRGQPQHF. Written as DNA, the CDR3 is TGTGCCAGCAGTGAATTGGTTCGGGGTCAGCCCCAGCATTTT.

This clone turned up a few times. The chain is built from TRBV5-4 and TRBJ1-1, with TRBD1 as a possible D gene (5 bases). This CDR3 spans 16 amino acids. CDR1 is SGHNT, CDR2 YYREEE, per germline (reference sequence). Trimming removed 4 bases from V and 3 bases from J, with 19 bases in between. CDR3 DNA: TGTGCCAGCAGCCACGGTCGGGGGTATGGGGACACTGAAGCTTTCTTT. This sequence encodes CASSHGRGYGDTEAFF.

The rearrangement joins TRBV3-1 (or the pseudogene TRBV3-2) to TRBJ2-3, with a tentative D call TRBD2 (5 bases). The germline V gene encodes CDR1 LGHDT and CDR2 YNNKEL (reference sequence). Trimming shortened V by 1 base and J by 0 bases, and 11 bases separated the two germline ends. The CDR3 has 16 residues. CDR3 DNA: TGTGCCAGCAGCCAAGGTGATAGCGATAGCACAGATACGCAGTATTTT. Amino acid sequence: CASSQGDSDSTDTQYF.

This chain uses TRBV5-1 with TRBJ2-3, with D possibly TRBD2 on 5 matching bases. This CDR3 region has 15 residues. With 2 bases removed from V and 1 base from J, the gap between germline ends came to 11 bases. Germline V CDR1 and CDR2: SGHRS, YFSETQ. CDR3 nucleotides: TGCGCCAGCAGCTTCGCGACGGAGGGCACAGATACGCAGTATTTT. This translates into CASSFATEGTDTQYF. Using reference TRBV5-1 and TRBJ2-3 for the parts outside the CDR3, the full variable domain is KAGVTQTPRYLIKTRGQQVTLSCSPISGHRSVSWYQQTPGQGLQFLFEYFSETQRNKGNFPGRFSGRQFSNSRSEMNVSTLELGDSALYLCASSFATEGTDTQYFGPGTRLTVL.

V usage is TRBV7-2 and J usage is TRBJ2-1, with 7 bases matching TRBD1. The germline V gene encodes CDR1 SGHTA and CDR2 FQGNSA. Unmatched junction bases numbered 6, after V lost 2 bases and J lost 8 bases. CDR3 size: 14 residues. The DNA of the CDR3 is TGTGCCAGCAGCTTAAGACAGGGTAGCGATGAGCAGTTCTTC. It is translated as CASSLRQGSDEQFF.

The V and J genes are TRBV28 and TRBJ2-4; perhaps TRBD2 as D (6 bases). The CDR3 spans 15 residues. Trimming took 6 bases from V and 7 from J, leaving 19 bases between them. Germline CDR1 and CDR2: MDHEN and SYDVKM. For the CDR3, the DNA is TGTGCCAGCAGCCCCATCGCGGGGCCCTTGAACATTCAGTACTTC. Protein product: CASSPIAGPLNIQYF.

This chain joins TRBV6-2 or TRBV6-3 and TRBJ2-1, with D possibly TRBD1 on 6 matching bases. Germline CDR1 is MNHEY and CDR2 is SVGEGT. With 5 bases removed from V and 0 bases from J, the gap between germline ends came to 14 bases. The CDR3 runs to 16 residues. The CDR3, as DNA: TGTGCCAGCAGTCCGGGCAGGGGTGGCTCCTACAATGAGCAGTTCTTC. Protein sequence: CASSPGRGGSYNEQFF.

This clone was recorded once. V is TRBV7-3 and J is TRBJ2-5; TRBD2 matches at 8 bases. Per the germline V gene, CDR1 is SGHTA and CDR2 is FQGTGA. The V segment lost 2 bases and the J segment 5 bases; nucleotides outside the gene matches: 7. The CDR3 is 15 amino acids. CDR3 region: CASSLAGGIQETQYF. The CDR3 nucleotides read TGTGCCAGCAGCTTAGCGGGAGGTATCCAGGAGACCCAGTACTTC.

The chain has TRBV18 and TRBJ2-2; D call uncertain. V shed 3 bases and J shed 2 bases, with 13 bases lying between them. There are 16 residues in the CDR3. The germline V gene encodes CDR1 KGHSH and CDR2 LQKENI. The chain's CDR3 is CASSPVGPPNTGELFF. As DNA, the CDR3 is TGTGCCAGCTCACCGGTTGGCCCGCCTAACACCGGGGAGCTGTTTTTT.

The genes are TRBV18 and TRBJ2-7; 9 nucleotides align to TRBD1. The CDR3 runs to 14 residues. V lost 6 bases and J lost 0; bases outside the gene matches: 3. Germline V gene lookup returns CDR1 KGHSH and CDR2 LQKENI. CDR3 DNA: TGTGCCAGCTCGAGGACAGGGGCCTCCTACGAGCAGTACTTC. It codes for CASSRTGASYEQYF. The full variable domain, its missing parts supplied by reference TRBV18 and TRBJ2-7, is NAGVMQNPRHLVRRRGQEARLRCSPMKGHSHVYWYRQLPEEGLKFMVYLQKENIIDESGMPKERFSAEFPKEGPSILRIQQVVRGDSAAYFCASSRTGASYEQYFGPGTRLTVT.

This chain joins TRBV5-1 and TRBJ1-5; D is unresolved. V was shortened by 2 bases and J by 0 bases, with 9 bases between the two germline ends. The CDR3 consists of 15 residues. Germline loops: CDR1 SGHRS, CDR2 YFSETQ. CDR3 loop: CASSFDGYSNQPQHF. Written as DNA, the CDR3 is TGCGCCAGCAGCTTTGATGGCTATAGCAATCAGCCCCAGCATTTT.